This TCR beta chain comes out of a study of identical twins. This clonotype was counted between two and nine times. The antigen is not known. Template switching introduced a universal primer site, and the cDNA bore unique molecular identifiers. TCRdb re-called the 5' RACE reads through MiXCR, storing one row per CDR3 protein. The table lists roughly 720,000 distinct CDR3 sequences, 15% to 20% of them singletons. Study-wide findings and caveats: Less excess twin sharing appeared in beta out-of-frame sequences.

V dropped 6 bases and J dropped 1; count of bases not matched to a gene: 6. CDR1 SQVTM and CDR2 ANQGSEA come from the germline V gene. The CDR3 runs 15 residues. The same specimen was also included in a second study, on T cells expressing NK-cell markers.

The chain combines TRBV29-1 with TRBJ2-7; 13 nucleotides agree with TRBD2. The receptor comes from a woman younger than 30 in good health. Sequencing was done on a sample of PBMCs. CDR3 DNA sequence: TGCAGCGTCGGACTAGCGGGAGCCTATTCCTACGAGCAGTACTTC. Its translation: CSVGLAGAYSYEQYF.